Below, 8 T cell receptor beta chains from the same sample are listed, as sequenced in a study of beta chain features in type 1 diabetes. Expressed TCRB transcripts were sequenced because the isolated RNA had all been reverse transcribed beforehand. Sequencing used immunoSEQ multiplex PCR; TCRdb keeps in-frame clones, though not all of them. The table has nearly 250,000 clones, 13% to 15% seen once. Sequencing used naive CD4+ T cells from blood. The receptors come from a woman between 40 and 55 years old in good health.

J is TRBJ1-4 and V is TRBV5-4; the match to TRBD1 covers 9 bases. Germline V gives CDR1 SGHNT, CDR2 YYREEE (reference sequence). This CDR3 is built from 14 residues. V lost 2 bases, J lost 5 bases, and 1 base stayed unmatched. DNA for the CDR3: TGTGCCAGCAGCTTTGACAGGGGGAATGAAAAACTGTTTTTT. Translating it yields CASSFDRGNEKLFF.

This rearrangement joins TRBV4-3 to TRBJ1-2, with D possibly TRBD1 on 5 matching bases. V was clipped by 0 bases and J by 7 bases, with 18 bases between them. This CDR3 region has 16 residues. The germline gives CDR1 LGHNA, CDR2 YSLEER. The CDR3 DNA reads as TGCGCCAGCAGCCAAGAGGTCCCGGGCAGGGCGCGTGGCTACACCTTC. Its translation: CASSQEVPGRARGYTF.

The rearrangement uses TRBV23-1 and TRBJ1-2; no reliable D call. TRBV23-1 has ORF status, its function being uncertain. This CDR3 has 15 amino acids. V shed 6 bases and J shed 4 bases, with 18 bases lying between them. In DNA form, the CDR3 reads TGCGCCAGCAGACCTTTCGATTACCACAGCTATGGCTACACCTTC. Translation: CASRPFDYHSYGYTF.

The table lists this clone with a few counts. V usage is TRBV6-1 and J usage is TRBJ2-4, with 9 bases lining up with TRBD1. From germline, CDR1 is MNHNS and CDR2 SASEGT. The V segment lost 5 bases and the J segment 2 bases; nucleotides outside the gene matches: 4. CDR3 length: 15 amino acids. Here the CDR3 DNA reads TGTGCCAGCAGTACAGGGGGCTTATCCAAAAACATTCAGTACTTC. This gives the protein CASSTGGLSKNIQYF.

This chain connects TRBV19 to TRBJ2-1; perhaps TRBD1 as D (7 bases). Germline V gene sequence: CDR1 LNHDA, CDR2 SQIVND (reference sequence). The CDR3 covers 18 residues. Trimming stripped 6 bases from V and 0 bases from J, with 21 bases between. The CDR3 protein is CASSDGGGYASSYNEQFF. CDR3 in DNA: TGTGCCAGTAGCGATGGAGGGGGCTATGCGAGCTCCTACAATGAGCAGTTCTTC.

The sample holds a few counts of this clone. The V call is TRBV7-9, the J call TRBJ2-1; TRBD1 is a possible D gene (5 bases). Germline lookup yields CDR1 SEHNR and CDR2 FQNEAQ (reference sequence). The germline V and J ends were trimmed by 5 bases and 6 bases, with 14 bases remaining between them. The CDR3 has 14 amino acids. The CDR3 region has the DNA TGTGCCAGCAGCGACCCCCGACAGACCAATGAGCAGTTCTTC. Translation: CASSDPRQTNEQFF.

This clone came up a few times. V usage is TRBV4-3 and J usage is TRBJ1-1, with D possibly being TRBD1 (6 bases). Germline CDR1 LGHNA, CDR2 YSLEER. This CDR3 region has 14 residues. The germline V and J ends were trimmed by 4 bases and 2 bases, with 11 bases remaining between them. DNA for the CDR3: TGCGCCAGCAGCCTACAGGGTACCAACACTGAAGCTTTCTTT. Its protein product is CASSLQGTNTEAFF.

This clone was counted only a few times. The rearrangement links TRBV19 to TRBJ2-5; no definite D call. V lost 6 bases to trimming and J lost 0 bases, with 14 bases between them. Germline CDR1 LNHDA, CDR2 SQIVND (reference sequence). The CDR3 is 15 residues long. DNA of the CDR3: TGTGCCAGTAGGGAAGCCTCGAGGTACCAAGAGACCCAGTACTTC. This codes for CASREASRYQETQYF. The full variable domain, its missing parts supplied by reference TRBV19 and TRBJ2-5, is DGGITQSPKYLFRKEGQNVTLSCEQNLNHDAMYWYRQDPGQGLRLIYYSQIVNDFQKGDIAEGYSVSREKKESFPLTVTSAQKNPTAFYLCASREASRYQETQYFGPGTRLLVL.